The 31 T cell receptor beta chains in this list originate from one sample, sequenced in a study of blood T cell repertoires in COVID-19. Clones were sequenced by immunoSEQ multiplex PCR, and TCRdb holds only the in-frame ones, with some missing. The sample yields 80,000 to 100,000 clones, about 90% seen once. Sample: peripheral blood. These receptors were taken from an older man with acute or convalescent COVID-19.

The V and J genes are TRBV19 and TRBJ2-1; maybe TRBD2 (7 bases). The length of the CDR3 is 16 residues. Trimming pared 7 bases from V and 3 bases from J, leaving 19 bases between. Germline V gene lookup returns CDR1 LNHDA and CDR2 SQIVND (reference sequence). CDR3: CASTRAGRGFYNEQFF. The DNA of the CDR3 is TGTGCCAGTACCCGGGCGGGGAGGGGGTTCTACAATGAGCAGTTCTTC. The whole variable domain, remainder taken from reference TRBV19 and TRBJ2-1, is DGGITQSPKYLFRKEGQNVTLSCEQNLNHDAMYWYRQDPGQGLRLIYYSQIVNDFQKGDIAEGYSVSREKKESFPLTVTSAQKNPTAFYLCASTRAGRGFYNEQFFGPGTRLTVL.

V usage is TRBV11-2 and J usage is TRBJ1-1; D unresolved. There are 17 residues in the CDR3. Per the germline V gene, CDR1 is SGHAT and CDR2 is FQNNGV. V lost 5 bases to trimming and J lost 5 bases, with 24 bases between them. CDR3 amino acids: CASSEAGGLDLRTEAFF. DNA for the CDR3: TGTGCCAGCAGCGAGGCCGGCGGGCTGGATCTAAGGACTGAAGCTTTCTTT.

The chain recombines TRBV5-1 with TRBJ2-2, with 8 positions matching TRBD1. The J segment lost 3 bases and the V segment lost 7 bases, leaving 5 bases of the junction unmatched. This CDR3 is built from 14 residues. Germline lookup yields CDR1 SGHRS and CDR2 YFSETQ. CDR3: CASRTGQDTGELFF. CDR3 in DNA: TGCGCCAGCCGGACAGGGCAGGACACCGGGGAGCTGTTTTTT.

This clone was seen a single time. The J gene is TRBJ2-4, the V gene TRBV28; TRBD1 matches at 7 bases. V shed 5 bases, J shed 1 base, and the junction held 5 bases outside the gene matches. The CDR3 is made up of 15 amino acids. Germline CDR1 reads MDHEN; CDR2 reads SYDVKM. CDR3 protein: CASSTGVYAKNIQYF. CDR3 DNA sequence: TGTGCCAGCAGTACAGGGGTCTACGCCAAAAACATTCAGTACTTC.

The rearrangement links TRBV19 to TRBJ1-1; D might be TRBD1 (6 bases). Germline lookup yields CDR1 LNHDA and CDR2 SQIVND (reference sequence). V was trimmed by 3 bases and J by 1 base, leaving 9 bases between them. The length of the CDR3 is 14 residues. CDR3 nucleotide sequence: TGTGCCAGTAGTATTCTAGGGGGGAACACTGAAGCTTTCTTT. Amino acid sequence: CASSILGGNTEAFF.

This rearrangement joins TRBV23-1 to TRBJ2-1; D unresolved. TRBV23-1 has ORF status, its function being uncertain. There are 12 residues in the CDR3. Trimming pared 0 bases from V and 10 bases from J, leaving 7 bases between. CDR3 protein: CASSQSGGEQFF. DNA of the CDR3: TGCGCCAGCAGTCAATCAGGCGGCGAGCAGTTCTTC.

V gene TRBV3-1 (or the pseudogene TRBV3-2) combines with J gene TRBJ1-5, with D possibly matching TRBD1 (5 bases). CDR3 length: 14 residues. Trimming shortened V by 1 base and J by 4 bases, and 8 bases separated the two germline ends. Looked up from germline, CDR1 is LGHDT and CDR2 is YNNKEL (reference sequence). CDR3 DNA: TGTGCCAGCAGCCAAGCAGGGATGAATCAGCCCCAGCATTTT. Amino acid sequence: CASSQAGMNQPQHF.

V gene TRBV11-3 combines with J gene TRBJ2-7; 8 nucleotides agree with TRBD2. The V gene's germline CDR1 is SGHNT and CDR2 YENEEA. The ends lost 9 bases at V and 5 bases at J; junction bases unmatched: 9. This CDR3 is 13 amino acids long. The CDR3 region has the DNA TGTGCCAGTCCGCTAAGCGGGGGTAACGAGCAGTACTTC. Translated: CASPLSGGNEQYF.

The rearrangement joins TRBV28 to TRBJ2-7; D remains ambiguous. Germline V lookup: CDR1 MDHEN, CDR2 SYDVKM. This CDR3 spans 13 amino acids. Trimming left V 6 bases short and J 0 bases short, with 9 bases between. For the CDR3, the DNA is TGTGCCAGCAGCCCCCTCGGCTCCTACGAGCAGTACTTC. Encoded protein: CASSPLGSYEQYF. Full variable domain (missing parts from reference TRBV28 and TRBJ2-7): DVKVTQSSRYLVKRTGEKVFLECVQDMDHENMFWYRQDPGLGLRLIYFSYDVKMKEKGDIPEGYSVSREKKERFSLILESASTNQTSMYLCASSPLGSYEQYFGPGTRLTVT.

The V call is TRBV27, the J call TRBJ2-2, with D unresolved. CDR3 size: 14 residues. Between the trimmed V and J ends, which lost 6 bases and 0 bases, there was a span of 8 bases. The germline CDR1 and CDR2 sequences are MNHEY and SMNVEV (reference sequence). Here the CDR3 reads CASSHNANTGELFF. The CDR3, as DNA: TGTGCCAGCAGCCACAACGCGAACACCGGGGAGCTGTTTTTT.

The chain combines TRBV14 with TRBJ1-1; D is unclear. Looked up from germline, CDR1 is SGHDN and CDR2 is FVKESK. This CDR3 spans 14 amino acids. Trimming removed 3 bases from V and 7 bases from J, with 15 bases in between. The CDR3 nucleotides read TGTGCCAGCAGCCAGTGGGAGGACCCTGTTGAAGCTTTCTTT. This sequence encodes CASSQWEDPVEAFF.

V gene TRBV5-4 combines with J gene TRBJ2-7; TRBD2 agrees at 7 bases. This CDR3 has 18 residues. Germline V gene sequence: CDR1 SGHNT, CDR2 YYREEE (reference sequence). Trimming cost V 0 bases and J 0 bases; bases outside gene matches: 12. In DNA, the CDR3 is TGTGCCAGCAGCTTGGGCGGCAGGGAAACGGGAGGCTCCTACGAGCAGTACGTC. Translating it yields CASSLGGRETGGSYEQYV.

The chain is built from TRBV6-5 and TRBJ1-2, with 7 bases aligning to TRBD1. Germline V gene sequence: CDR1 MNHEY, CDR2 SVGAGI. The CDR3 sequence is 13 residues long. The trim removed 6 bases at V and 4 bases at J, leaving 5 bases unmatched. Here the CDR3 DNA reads TGTGCCAGCAGAACCCCAGGGGGCTATGGCTACACCTTC. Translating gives CASRTPGGYGYTF.

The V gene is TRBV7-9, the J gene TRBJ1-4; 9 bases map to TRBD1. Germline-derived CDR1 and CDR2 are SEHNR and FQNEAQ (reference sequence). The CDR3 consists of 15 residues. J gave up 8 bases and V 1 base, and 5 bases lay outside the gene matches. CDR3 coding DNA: TGTGCCAGCAGCTTAGTGGGGACAGGGCCCGAAAAACTGTTTTTT. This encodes CASSLVGTGPEKLFF.

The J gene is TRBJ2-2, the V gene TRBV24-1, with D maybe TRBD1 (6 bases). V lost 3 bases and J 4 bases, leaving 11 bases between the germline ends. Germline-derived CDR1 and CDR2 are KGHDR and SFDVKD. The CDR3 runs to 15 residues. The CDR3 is CATSDPQGRTGELFF. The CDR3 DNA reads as TGTGCCACCAGTGATCCGCAGGGGCGCACCGGGGAGCTGTTTTTT.

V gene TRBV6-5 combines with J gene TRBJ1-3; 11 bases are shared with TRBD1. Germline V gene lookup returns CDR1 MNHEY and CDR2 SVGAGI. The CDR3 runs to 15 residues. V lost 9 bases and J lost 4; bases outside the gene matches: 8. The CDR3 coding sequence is TGTGCCAGTCTCGGACAGGGGGCTATGGGAAACACCATATATTTT. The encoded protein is CASLGQGAMGNTIYF.

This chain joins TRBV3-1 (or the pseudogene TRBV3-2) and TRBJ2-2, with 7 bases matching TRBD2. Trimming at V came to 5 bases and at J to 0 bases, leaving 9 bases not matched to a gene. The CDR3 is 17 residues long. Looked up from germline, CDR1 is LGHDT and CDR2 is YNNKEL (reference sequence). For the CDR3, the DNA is TGTGCCAGCAGCAGGGATCGCGGGGGTTCGAACACCGGGGAGCTGTTTTTT. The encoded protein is CASSRDRGGSNTGELFF.

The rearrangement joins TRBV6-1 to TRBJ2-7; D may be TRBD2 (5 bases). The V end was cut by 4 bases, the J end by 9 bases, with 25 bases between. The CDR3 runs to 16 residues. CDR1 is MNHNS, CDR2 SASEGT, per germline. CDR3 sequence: CASSVTVSPRANVQYF. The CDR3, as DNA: TGTGCCAGCAGTGTTACTGTCTCACCGAGGGCAAATGTGCAGTACTTC.

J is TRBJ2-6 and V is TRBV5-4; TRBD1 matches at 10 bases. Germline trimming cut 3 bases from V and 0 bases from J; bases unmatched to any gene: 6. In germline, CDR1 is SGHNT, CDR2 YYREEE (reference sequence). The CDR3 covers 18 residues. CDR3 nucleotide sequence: TGTGCCAGCAGCTGGACAGGGGGTACGCACTCTGGGGCCAACGTCCTGACTTTC. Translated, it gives CASSWTGGTHSGANVLTF.

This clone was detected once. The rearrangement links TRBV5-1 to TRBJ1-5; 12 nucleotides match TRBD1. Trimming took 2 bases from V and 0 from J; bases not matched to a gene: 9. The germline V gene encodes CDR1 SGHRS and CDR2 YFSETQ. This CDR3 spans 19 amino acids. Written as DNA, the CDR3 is TGCGCCAGCAGCTTTGGGACAGGGGGCCGACCTTATAGCAATCAGCCCCAGCATTTT. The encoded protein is CASSFGTGGRPYSNQPQHF.

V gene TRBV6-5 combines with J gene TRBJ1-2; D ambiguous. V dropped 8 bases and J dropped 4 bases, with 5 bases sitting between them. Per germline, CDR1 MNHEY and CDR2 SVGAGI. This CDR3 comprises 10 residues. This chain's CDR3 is CASRLYGYTF. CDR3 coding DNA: TGTGCCAGCCGTCTCTATGGCTACACCTTC.

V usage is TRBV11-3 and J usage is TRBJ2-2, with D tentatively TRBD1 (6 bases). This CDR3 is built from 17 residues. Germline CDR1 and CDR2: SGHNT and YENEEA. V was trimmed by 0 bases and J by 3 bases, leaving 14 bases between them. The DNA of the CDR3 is TGTGCCAGCAGCTTAGATTTGAGACAGGTCCACACCGGGGAGCTGTTTTTT. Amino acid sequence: CASSLDLRQVHTGELFF.

CDR3 DNA: TGTGCCAGTAGCAATACAGGAGCTAATCAGCCCCAGCATTTT. Amino acids: CASSNTGANQPQHF. V gene TRBV19 combines with J gene TRBJ1-5; TRBD1 might be the D (5 bases). Deletions cut 6 bases from V and 4 bases from J, with 13 bases between. Germline CDR1 reads LNHDA; CDR2 reads SQIVND (reference sequence). The CDR3 contains 14 residues.

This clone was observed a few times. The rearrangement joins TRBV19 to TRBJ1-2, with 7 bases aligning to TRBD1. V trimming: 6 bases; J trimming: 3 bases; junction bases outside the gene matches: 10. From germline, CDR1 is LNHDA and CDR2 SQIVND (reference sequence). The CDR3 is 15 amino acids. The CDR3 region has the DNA TGTGCCAGTAGCCCCCTCGCCAGGGGGGACTATGGCTACACCTTC. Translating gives CASSPLARGDYGYTF.

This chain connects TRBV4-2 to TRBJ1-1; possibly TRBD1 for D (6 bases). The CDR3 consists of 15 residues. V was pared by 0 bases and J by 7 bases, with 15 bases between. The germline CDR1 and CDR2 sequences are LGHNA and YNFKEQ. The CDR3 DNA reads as TGTGCCAGCAGCCAAGACGGCAGGGGCCTTGGTGAAGCTTTCTTT. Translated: CASSQDGRGLGEAFF.

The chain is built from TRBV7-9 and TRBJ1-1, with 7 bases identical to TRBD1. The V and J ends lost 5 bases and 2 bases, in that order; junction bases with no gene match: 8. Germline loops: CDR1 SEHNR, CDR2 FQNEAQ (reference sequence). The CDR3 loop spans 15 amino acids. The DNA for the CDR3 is TGTGCCAGCAGCCGCGGTGGACAGGTCAACACTGAAGCTTTCTTT. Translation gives CASSRGGQVNTEAFF.

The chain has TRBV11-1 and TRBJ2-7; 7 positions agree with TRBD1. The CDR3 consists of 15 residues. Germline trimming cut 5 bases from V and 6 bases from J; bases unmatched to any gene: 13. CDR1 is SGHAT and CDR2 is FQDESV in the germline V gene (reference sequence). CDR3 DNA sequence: TGTGCCAGCAGCCCAGTGGGACAGCCCCCTCTCGAGCAGTACGTC. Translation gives CASSPVGQPPLEQYV.

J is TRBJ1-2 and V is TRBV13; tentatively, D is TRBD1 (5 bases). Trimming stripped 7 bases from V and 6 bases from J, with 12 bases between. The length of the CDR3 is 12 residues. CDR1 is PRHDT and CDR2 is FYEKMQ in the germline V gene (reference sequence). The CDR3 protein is CASTEGADGYTF. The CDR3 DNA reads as TGTGCCAGCACCGAAGGGGCTGATGGCTACACCTTC.

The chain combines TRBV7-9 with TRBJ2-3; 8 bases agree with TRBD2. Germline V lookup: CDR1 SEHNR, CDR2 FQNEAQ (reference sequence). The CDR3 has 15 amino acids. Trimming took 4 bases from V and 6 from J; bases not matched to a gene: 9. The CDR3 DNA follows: TGTGCCAGCAGCTCGCGGGGGGCTAAGAAGGATACGCAGTATTTT. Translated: CASSSRGAKKDTQYF.

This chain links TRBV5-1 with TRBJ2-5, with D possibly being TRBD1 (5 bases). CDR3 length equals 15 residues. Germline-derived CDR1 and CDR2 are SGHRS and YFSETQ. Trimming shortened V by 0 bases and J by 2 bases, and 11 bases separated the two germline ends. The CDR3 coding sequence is TGCGCCAGCAGCTTGGTTTCAGGGCTTCAAGAGACCCAGTACTTC. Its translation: CASSLVSGLQETQYF.

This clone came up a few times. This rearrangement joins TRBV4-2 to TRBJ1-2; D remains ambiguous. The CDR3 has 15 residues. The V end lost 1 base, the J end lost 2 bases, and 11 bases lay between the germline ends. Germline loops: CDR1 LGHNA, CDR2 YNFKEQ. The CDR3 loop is CASSQGSPGNYGYTF. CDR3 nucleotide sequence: TGTGCCAGCAGCCAAGGTAGCCCCGGGAACTATGGCTACACCTTC.